This T cell receptor (beta chain) was retrieved from a study of CD8 T cells in ankylosing spondylitis. As regards this clonotype: Its antigen is unknown.

V was pared by 0 bases and J by 6 bases, with 15 bases between. Germline CDR1 LGHNA, CDR2 YNFKEQ. The CDR3 is 16 amino acids. One entry per CDR3 protein results from TCRdb running MiXCR on the 5' RACE reads. The sample contains fewer than 450,000 distinct CDR3 sequences, 17% of which appear only once. Findings of the study overall: Matched ankylosing spondylitis synovial fluid reportedly showed significant enrichment of disease-linked clones. It appeared that ankylosing spondylitis blood was characterized by a TCR beta motif of roughly 8 highly homologous variants.

V usage is TRBV4-2 and J usage is TRBJ2-1; D is perhaps TRBD1 or TRBD2 (6 bases each). The clonotype comes from a male donor with ankylosing spondylitis. Sequencing was performed on blood, either unsorted or a sorted T cell fraction (not recorded which). CDR3 nucleotides: TGTGCCAGCAGCCAAGATCTAGGGGGGCCAACCAATGAGCAGTTCTTC. Its translation is CASSQDLGGPTNEQFF.